Listed below are T cell receptor beta chains from one sample, sequenced in a study of CD8 T cells in Susac syndrome. TCRdb processed the immunoSEQ multiplex PCR reads anew with MiXCR; each CDR3 protein has one entry. Here the sample spans 150,000 to 200,000 distinct CDR3 sequences, about 95% being singletons. The specimen sequenced was CD4+ T cells from PBMCs. Receptors were obtained from a human donor with multiple sclerosis. The CDR3 runs from the conserved cysteine through the conserved F or W. A D gene is named only where the DNA matches it firmly. Size tells how often a clone was seen (once, few, many) or the class of an expanded clone, and some rows leave it out.

clone_size d_call j_call v_call cdr3_aa cdr3_nt
. TRBD1 TRBJ2-7 TRBV7-6 CASSPYTGDYEQYF TGTGCCAGCAGCCCGTACACAGGGGACTACGAGCAGTACTTC
. . TRBJ2-6 TRBV10-3 CAISGGRTSGANVLTF TGTGCCATCAGTGGGGGACGGACGTCTGGGGCCAACGTCCTGACTTTC
. . TRBJ1-1 TRBV20-1 CSARGDTHTEAFF TGCAGTGCTAGGGGGGACACGCACACTGAAGCTTTCTTT
once . TRBJ2-1 TRBV30 CAWSVSREQFF TGTGCCTGGAGTGTATCGCGGGAGCAGTTCTTC
. . TRBJ2-7 TRBV3-1 CASSLFWGEQYF TGTGCCAGCAGCCTGTTCTGGGGAGAGCAGTACTTC
once . TRBJ1-2 TRBV20-1 CSAAGGGYGYTF TGCAGTGCAGCGGGAGGTGGCTATGGCTACACCTTC
once . TRBJ1-1 TRBV29-1 CSAQARTPREAFF TGCAGCGCCCAAGCCAGGACTCCGAGGGAAGCTTTCTTT
. . TRBJ2-2 TRBV19 CASRPGTITGELFF TGTGCCAGTAGACCCGGGACCATCACCGGGGAGCTGTTTTTT
. TRBD2 TRBJ2-3 TRBV11-3 CASSLVLAGGRYF TGTGCCAGCAGCTTAGTACTAGCGGGAGGGAGGTATTTT
. . TRBJ2-2 TRBV20-1 CSGEAGELFF TGCAGTGGGGAGGCCGGGGAGCTGTTTTTT
. . TRBJ1-5 TRBV20-1 CSARSGLNQPQHF TGCAGTGCTAGATCCGGCTTGAATCAGCCCCAGCATTTT
. . TRBJ1-2 TRBV30 CAWGLRVNYGYTF TGTGCCTGGGGACTCCGGGTAAACTATGGCTACACCTTC
. . TRBJ2-2 TRBV24-1 CATNSGYTGELFF TGTGCCACCAATTCAGGATACACCGGGGAGCTGTTTTTT
. . TRBJ2-6 TRBV12-3/TRBV12-4 CASSQGGANVLTF TGTGCCAGCAGTCAAGGGGGGGCCAACGTCCTGACTTTC
. TRBD2 TRBJ2-1 TRBV24-1 CATSDLSGLAGSNNEQFF TGTGCCACCAGTGATTTGTCGGGACTAGCGGGATCGAACAATGAGCAGTTCTTC
. TRBD1 TRBJ1-1 TRBV19 CASSSLQGVINTEAFF TGTGCCAGTAGTTCACTACAGGGGGTGATAAACACTGAAGCTTTCTTT
. . TRBJ2-4 TRBV5-6 CASSLGDIQYF TGTGCCAGCAGCTTAGGGGACATTCAGTACTTC
. . TRBJ2-7 TRBV25-1 CASSEWGRADYEQYF TGTGCCAGCAGTGAATGGGGCAGGGCGGACTACGAGCAGTACTTC
. . TRBJ1-5 TRBV6-5 CASSSPLGASNQPQHF TGTGCCAGCAGTTCGCCCCTTGGGGCTAGCAATCAGCCCCAGCATTTT
. TRBD2 TRBJ2-1 TRBV9 CASSGLAGERNEQFF TGTGCCAGCAGCGGACTAGCGGGAGAGAGGAATGAGCAGTTCTTC
. TRBD2 TRBJ2-1 TRBV4-2 CASSQVGGGTYNEQFF TGTGCCAGCAGCCAAGTGGGCGGGGGTACCTACAATGAGCAGTTCTTC
. TRBD1 TRBJ1-2 TRBV27 CASSSFGTGELYGYTF TGTGCCAGCAGTTCTTTCGGGACAGGGGAACTATATGGCTACACCTTC
. . TRBJ2-1 TRBV5-1 CASSFGDSHNEQFF TGCGCCAGCAGCTTTGGCGACTCTCACAATGAGCAGTTCTTC
. TRBD1 TRBJ2-7 TRBV20-1 CSAGTGTNYEQYF TGCAGTGCAGGGACAGGGACGAACTACGAGCAGTACTTC
. TRBD2 TRBJ2-1 TRBV27 CASSLSTSGSDEQFF TGTGCCAGCAGTTTATCAACTAGCGGGAGTGATGAGCAGTTCTTC
. . TRBJ2-7 TRBV20-1 CSARDLSGYGEQYF TGCAGTGCCCGGGACCTCAGCGGGTATGGCGAGCAGTACTTC
. . TRBJ2-7 TRBV9 CASSAPQGHEQYF TGTGCCAGCAGCGCACCTCAGGGTCACGAGCAGTACTTC
. TRBD1 TRBJ1-6 TRBV20-1 CSARDVLTGFYNSPLHF TGCAGTGCTAGAGATGTCCTGACAGGGTTCTATAATTCACCCCTCCACTTT
. . TRBJ1-2 TRBV2 CASSELDYGYTF TGTGCCAGCAGTGAACTGGACTATGGCTACACCTTC
. . TRBJ2-2 TRBV30 CALGKDPAAGELFF TGTGCCCTTGGAAAGGACCCCGCGGCCGGGGAGCTGTTTTTT
. . TRBJ2-7 TRBV20-1 CSAQYSYEQYF TGCAGTGCACAATACAGCTACGAGCAGTACTTC
. . TRBJ1-4 TRBV20-1 CSAREQGMGKLFF TGCAGTGCTAGAGAGCAGGGGATGGGGAAACTGTTTTTT
. . TRBJ2-4 TRBV19 CASSPAEAKNIQYF TGTGCCAGTAGTCCAGCGGAGGCCAAAAACATTCAGTACTTC
. . TRBJ2-1 TRBV5-6 CASSAGYVDEQFF TGTGCCAGCAGCGCGGGCTACGTGGATGAGCAGTTCTTC
. . TRBJ2-7 TRBV20-1 CSARSAGRIWEQYF TGCAGTGCTAGATCGGCAGGGAGGATTTGGGAGCAGTACTTC
. . TRBJ2-3 TRBV20-1 CSALTPDTQYF TGCAGTGCCCTAACCCCGGATACGCAGTATTTT
few . TRBJ2-5 TRBV12-3/TRBV12-4 CASSHGETQYF TGTGCCAGCAGTCACGGAGAGACCCAGTACTTC
once TRBD1 TRBJ1-2 TRBV7-9 CASSLRDRNNYGYTF TGTGCCAGCAGCTTACGGGACAGGAATAACTATGGCTACACCTTC
. TRBD2 TRBJ2-3 TRBV9 CASSRTSGFTDTQYF TGTGCCAGCAGTAGGACTAGCGGGTTTACAGATACGCAGTATTTT
once . TRBJ2-1 TRBV11-3 CASSHRVPWLFF TGTGCCAGCAGCCATAGGGTCCCCTGGCTGTTCTTC
few . TRBJ1-2 TRBV30 CAWSALGSYGYTF TGTGCCTGGAGCGCCCTTGGAAGCTATGGCTACACCTTC
once . TRBJ2-5 TRBV3-1 CASSHSTAYQETQYF TGTGCCAGCAGCCATTCTACAGCTTACCAAGAGACCCAGTACTTC
. TRBD1 TRBJ2-5 TRBV5-6 CASSVQGVETQYF TGTGCCAGCAGCGTACAGGGGGTGGAGACCCAGTACTTC
. . TRBJ2-7 TRBV5-1 CASSPGLAGTYEQYF TGCGCCAGCAGCCCTGGACTTGCGGGGACCTACGAGCAGTACTTC
. . TRBJ1-2 TRBV20-1 CSAVPGEIYGYTF TGCAGTGCTGTTCCCGGGGAGATCTATGGCTACACCTTC